Below, one TCR beta chain is given with its context. Its antigen is unknown. Uncontrolled infection, other autoimmune disease, pregnancy and lactation each barred patients from inclusion. This entry belongs to a study of T cells in Graves' hyperthyroidism and ophthalmopathy. The study, taken as a whole, reports: Blood shared most expanded thyroid clonotypes above 0.001.

RNA transcripts yielded amplified TCR beta CDR3 regions. The study used the HTBI primer set for a first-round RT-PCR of the TCR CDR3. TCRdb recomputed calls from the multiplex PCR reads with MiXCR, one row per CDR3 protein. The repertoire consists of 550,000 to 800,000 distinct CDR3 sequences, with about 17% occurring once and the leading ten covering 8.4%. CDR1 MDHEN and CDR2 SYDVKM come from the germline V gene. This CDR3 contains 14 residues. The V end lost 1 base, the J end lost 0 bases, and 6 bases lay between the germline ends. This TCR was sampled from a man aged 18-30 years with Graves' hyperthyroidism. Material: blood. The chain combines TRBV28 with TRBJ1-1; no reliable D call. CDR3 sequence reads: CASSLSILNTEAFF. The CDR3 DNA reads TGTGCCAGCAGTTTATCCATTTTGAACACTGAAGCTTTCTTT.